One sample yielded the 24 T cell receptor beta chains listed below, sequenced in a study of blood T cell repertoires in COVID-19. Generated by immunoSEQ multiplex PCR, the TCRdb table keeps only in-frame clones and is missing some. Among 250,000 or so clones listed, about 90% were seen once. The specimen sequenced was peripheral blood. The receptors were gathered from a woman in her thirties or forties who had recovered from COVID-19.

The V gene is TRBV27, the J gene TRBJ1-2; 7 bases are a match to TRBD1. The CDR3 totals 14 residues. Germline V lookup: CDR1 MNHEY, CDR2 SMNVEV (reference sequence). V lost 10 bases, J lost 4 bases, and 12 bases stayed unmatched. The DNA of the CDR3 is TGTGCCACCGCACCCGGGACAGACATCTATGGCTACACCTTC. The encoded protein is CATAPGTDIYGYTF.

This sequence joins TRBV5-4 and TRBJ1-2, with D possibly matching TRBD1 (6 bases). Germline CDR1 is SGHNT and CDR2 is YYREEE (reference sequence). CDR3 length: 15 amino acids. Trimming removed 5 bases from V and 4 bases from J, with 18 bases in between. The CDR3 sequence is CASSWGGDIRYGYTF. The CDR3 DNA reads as TGTGCCAGCAGTTGGGGAGGGGACATACGCTATGGCTACACCTTC.

This sequence joins TRBV9 and TRBJ1-1; 10 bases are shared with TRBD1. Unmatched junction bases numbered 6, after V lost 4 bases and J lost 3 bases. CDR1 and CDR2 from the germline V gene are SGDLS and YYNGEE. The CDR3 extends over 15 amino acids. CDR3 bases: TGTGCCAGCAGCTTCGGGACAGGGGAGGACACTGAAGCTTTCTTT. Its protein product is CASSFGTGEDTEAFF.

This clone appeared many times. The chain employs TRBV4-2 and TRBJ2-3, with 9 bases fitting TRBD2. The CDR3 extends over 18 amino acids. Germline V gene data show CDR1 as LGHNA and CDR2 as YNFKEQ. Trimming removed 1 base from V and 2 bases from J; junction bases left unmatched: 10. CDR3 in amino acids: CASSQGRLAGKHTDTQYF. Written as DNA, the CDR3 is TGTGCCAGCAGCCAAGGGAGGCTAGCGGGGAAGCACACAGATACGCAGTATTTT.

The chain combines TRBV19 with TRBJ1-2; TRBD1 matches at 10 bases. Germline-derived CDR1 and CDR2 are LNHDA and SQIVND (reference sequence). This CDR3 comprises 16 residues. V lost 5 bases to trimming and J lost 4 bases; unmatched junction nucleotides: 10. The CDR3 coding sequence is TGTGCCAGTAGTCTCTGGGGACAGGGGACTTCCTATGGCTACACCTTC. It translates to CASSLWGQGTSYGYTF. The full variable domain, with the rest looked up from reference TRBV19 and TRBJ1-2, is DGGITQSPKYLFRKEGQNVTLSCEQNLNHDAMYWYRQDPGQGLRLIYYSQIVNDFQKGDIAEGYSVSREKKESFPLTVTSAQKNPTAFYLCASSLWGQGTSYGYTFGSGTRLTVV.

This chain connects TRBV5-8 to TRBJ2-5, with 10 bases lining up with TRBD2. Germline V gene lookup returns CDR1 SGHTS and CDR2 YDEGEE. V lost 5 bases and J lost 5; bases outside the gene matches: 15. This CDR3 is built from 17 residues. CDR3 sequence: CASRKGSSGGPRETQYF. The CDR3, as DNA: TGTGCCAGCAGAAAGGGGTCTAGCGGGGGCCCCCGGGAGACCCAGTACTTC.

J is TRBJ1-6 and V is TRBV16; D is possibly TRBD1 (6 bases). CDR3 size: 17 residues. Germline CDR1 and CDR2: KGHSY and FQNENV. V lost 1 base to trimming and J lost 7 bases, with 17 bases between them. The CDR3 nucleotides are TGTGCCAGCAGCCAATTCTTGGGGGCTGATAGGAATTCACCCCTCCACTTT. The encoded protein is CASSQFLGADRNSPLHF.

The CDR3 loop reads CASSQELRADEQFF. DNA of the CDR3: TGCGCCAGCAGCCAAGAACTCCGAGCGGATGAGCAGTTCTTC. This rearrangement joins TRBV4-3 to TRBJ2-1; D possibly corresponds to TRBD2 (5 bases). The germline V and J ends were trimmed by 0 bases and 8 bases, with 11 bases remaining between them. The CDR3 loop spans 14 amino acids. The V gene's germline CDR1 is LGHNA and CDR2 YSLEER.

This sequence joins TRBV19 and TRBJ1-6; D is ambiguous. The CDR3 spans 14 residues. V was clipped by 6 bases and J by 10 bases, with 16 bases between them. Germline V lookup: CDR1 LNHDA, CDR2 SQIVND (reference sequence). The CDR3 sequence: CASRTWRERSPLHF. The CDR3 DNA is TGTGCCAGTAGGACTTGGAGGGAAAGATCACCCCTCCACTTT. The full variable domain, its missing parts supplied by reference TRBV19 and TRBJ1-6, is DGGITQSPKYLFRKEGQNVTLSCEQNLNHDAMYWYRQDPGQGLRLIYYSQIVNDFQKGDIAEGYSVSREKKESFPLTVTSAQKNPTAFYLCASRTWRERSPLHFGNGTRLTVT.

The V and J genes are TRBV7-9 and TRBJ1-2, with unresolved D. The CDR3 spans 14 residues. Trimming pared 1 base from V and 8 bases from J, leaving 14 bases between. Germline-derived CDR1 and CDR2 are SEHNR and FQNEAQ (reference sequence). The CDR3 sequence: CASSLEEEAGGYTF. The CDR3 coding sequence is TGTGCCAGCAGCTTAGAGGAGGAGGCGGGGGGCTACACCTTC.

This chain uses TRBV5-4 with TRBJ1-4; D unresolved. The CDR3 consists of 18 residues. Germline loops: CDR1 SGHNT, CDR2 YYREEE (reference sequence). Trimming removed 0 bases at V and 0 bases at J, with 15 bases between. This CDR3 reads CASSLGGTFNPTNEKLFF. The CDR3 region has the DNA TGTGCCAGCAGCTTGGGAGGTACTTTCAATCCAACTAATGAAAAACTGTTTTTT.

The V gene is TRBV12-3 or TRBV12-4, the J gene TRBJ2-5; the D gene is possibly TRBD1 (5 bases). The V end was cut by 6 bases, the J end by 1 base, with 9 bases between. The CDR3 has 13 amino acids. Written as DNA, the CDR3 is TGTGCCAGCAGGTTGGACATCCAAGAGACCCAGTACTTC. Translated, it gives CASRLDIQETQYF.

The CDR3 nucleotides are TGTGCCAGCAGCTTGTTGCTAGCGGGGGGTCAAGAGACCCAGTACTTC. Translated: CASSLLLAGGQETQYF. This sequence joins TRBV5-5 and TRBJ2-5; 11 bases fit TRBD2. The trim removed 1 base at V and 2 bases at J, leaving 4 bases unmatched. This CDR3 has 16 residues. CDR1 and CDR2 from the germline V gene are SGHKS and YYEKEE (reference sequence).

This rearrangement joins TRBV2 to TRBJ2-7, with D perhaps matching TRBD1 (6 bases). Germline V gene data show CDR1 as SNHLY and CDR2 as FYNNEI. This CDR3 has 16 amino acids. V shed 0 bases and J shed 3 bases, with 15 bases lying between them. CDR3 loop: CASSEAPDRYDYEQYF. DNA for the CDR3: TGTGCCAGCAGTGAAGCCCCTGACAGGTACGACTACGAGCAGTACTTC.

The gene calls are TRBV29-1 and TRBJ2-1; TRBD1 is a possible D gene (6 bases). The length of the CDR3 is 14 residues. V was shortened by 7 bases and J by 3 bases, with 16 bases between the two germline ends. Per germline, CDR1 SQVTM and CDR2 ANQGSEA. CDR3: CSGQGTPYYNEQFF. CDR3 in DNA: TGCAGCGGGCAGGGGACCCCCTACTACAATGAGCAGTTCTTC.

The chain couples TRBV25-1 to TRBJ1-1; TRBD1 might be the D (6 bases). Trimming shortened V by 5 bases and J by 3 bases, and 13 bases separated the two germline ends. CDR1 is MGHDK and CDR2 is SYGVNS in the germline V gene. The CDR3 loop spans 14 amino acids. The CDR3 region has the DNA TGTGCCAGCAGTTATTCCCCAGGGGACACTGAAGCTTTCTTT. Translated: CASSYSPGDTEAFF.

There are a few counts of this clone. The V gene is TRBV9, the J gene TRBJ1-3; D remains ambiguous. In germline, CDR1 is SGDLS, CDR2 YYNGEE. The CDR3 covers 15 residues. V was clipped by 0 bases and J by 4 bases, with 11 bases between them. This CDR3 reads CASSVDWESGNTIYF. The CDR3 nucleotides read TGTGCCAGCAGCGTAGACTGGGAGTCGGGAAACACCATATATTTT.

V gene TRBV14 combines with J gene TRBJ1-2; D unresolved. This CDR3 is built from 16 residues. The germline CDR1 and CDR2 sequences are SGHDN and FVKESK. Deletions cut 4 bases from V and 2 bases from J, with 17 bases between. CDR3 coding DNA: TGTGCCAGCAGCCGGATAGGACTTAACCCCAACTATGGCTACACCTTC. Translating gives CASSRIGLNPNYGYTF. Drawing the rest from reference TRBV14 and TRBJ1-2, the complete variable domain is EAGVTQFPSHSVIEKGQTVTLRCDPISGHDNLYWYRRVMGKEIKFLLHFVKESKQDESGMPNNRFLAERTGGTYSTLKVQPAELEDSGVYFCASSRIGLNPNYGYTFGSGTRLTVV.

The chain joins TRBV7-9 to TRBJ1-1; TRBD1 agrees at 9 bases. The CDR3 extends over 14 amino acids. CDR1 and CDR2 (germline): SEHNR, FQNEAQ (reference sequence). V shed 5 bases, J shed 6 bases, and the junction held 7 bases outside the gene matches. The CDR3 reads CASSTGQGVAEAFF. For the CDR3, the DNA is TGTGCCAGCAGCACGGGACAGGGAGTCGCTGAAGCTTTCTTT.

The chain recombines TRBV7-8 with TRBJ1-2; a weak D match, TRBD1 (6 bases). The CDR3 loop spans 15 amino acids. CDR1 SGHVS and CDR2 FQNEAQ come from the germline V gene. V lost 1 base and J 3 bases, leaving 12 bases between the germline ends. The CDR3 DNA reads as TGTGCCAGCAGCTTAGAGGGCCCAGGGGACTATGGCTACACCTTC. Its translation is CASSLEGPGDYGYTF.

The chain joins TRBV9 to TRBJ2-5; possibly TRBD1 for D (6 bases). The CDR3 runs to 18 residues. Germline-derived CDR1 and CDR2 are SGDLS and YYNGEE. The V and J ends lost 4 bases and 4 bases respectively, with 26 bases between them. This CDR3 is CASSTRPQGQGWGETQYF. CDR3 sequence (DNA): TGTGCCAGCAGCACCCGTCCCCAGGGGCAGGGGTGGGGAGAGACCCAGTACTTC.

The chain is built from TRBV10-3 and TRBJ1-1; TRBD1 matches at 9 bases. Germline V gene sequence: CDR1 ENHRY, CDR2 SYGVKD. CDR3 length: 14 amino acids. V shed 7 bases and J 4 bases; nucleotides not matched to a gene: 7. This CDR3 is CAIKWTGASTEAFF. For the CDR3, the DNA is TGTGCCATCAAATGGACAGGGGCGAGCACTGAAGCTTTCTTT.

Only a few counts were recorded for this clone. The chain joins TRBV30 to TRBJ2-7; TRBD2 is a possible D gene (6 bases). Trimming cost V 4 bases and J 2 bases, with 21 bases left between them. Germline values: CDR1 GTSNPN, CDR2 SVGIG (reference sequence). This CDR3 is built from 16 residues. This CDR3 reads CAWTHPAGPQPYEQYF. CDR3 in DNA: TGTGCCTGGACCCACCCGGCGGGGCCACAGCCCTACGAGCAGTACTTC.

CDR3 bases: TGTGCCAGCAGCTTGTCAGCAGGGACCTACGAGCAGTACTTC. Translating gives CASSLSAGTYEQYF. The chain couples TRBV5-6 to TRBJ2-7, with D possibly being TRBD1 (5 bases). V was pared by 1 base and J by 2 bases, with 10 bases between. Germline assignment: CDR1 SGHDT and CDR2 YYEEEE. The CDR3 sequence is 14 residues long.